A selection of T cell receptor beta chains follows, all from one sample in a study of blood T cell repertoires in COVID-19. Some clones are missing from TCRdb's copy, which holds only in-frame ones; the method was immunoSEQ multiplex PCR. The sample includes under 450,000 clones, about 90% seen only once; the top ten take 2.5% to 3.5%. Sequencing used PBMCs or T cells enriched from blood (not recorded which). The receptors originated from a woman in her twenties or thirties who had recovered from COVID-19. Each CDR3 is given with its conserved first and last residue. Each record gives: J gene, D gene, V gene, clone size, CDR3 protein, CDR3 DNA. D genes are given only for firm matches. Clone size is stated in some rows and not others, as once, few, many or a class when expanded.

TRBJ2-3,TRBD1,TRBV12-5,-,CASGLTGGSTDTQYF,TGTGCTAGTGGTTTGACAGGGGGGAGCACAGATACGCAGTATTTT
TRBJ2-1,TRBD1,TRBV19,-,CASSISRGTGRITNEQFF,TGTGCCAGTAGTATCTCGAGGGGGACAGGGCGGATAACTAATGAGCAGTTCTTC
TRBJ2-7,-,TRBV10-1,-,CAIPPSVSYEQYF,TGCGCCATCCCCCCGTCTGTATCCTACGAGCAGTACTTC
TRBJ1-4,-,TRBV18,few,CASSAGFATNEKLFF,TGTGCCAGCTCCGCGGGATTCGCAACTAATGAAAAACTGTTTTTT
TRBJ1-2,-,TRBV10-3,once,CAISESIQPYGYTF,TGTGCCATCAGTGAGTCGATACAGCCCTATGGCTACACCTTC
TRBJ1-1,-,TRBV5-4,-,CASSPGGGENTEAFF,TGTGCCAGCAGCCCGGGGGGAGGTGAGAACACTGAAGCTTTCTTT
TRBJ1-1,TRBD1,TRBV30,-,CAWHGSGTVDEAFF,TGTGCCTGGCATGGTAGCGGGACAGTAGATGAAGCTTTCTTT
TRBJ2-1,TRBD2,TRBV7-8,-,CASSLGPQGLAGGYNEQFF,TGTGCCAGCAGCTTAGGCCCGCAGGGGCTAGCGGGAGGCTACAATGAGCAGTTCTTC
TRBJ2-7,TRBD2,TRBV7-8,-,CASSLGGSGNEQYF,TGTGCCAGCAGCTTAGGTGGTAGCGGGAACGAGCAGTACTTC
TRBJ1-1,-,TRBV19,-,CASSPRLGVGTEAFF,TGTGCCAGTAGTCCTAGGCTAGGGGTGGGCACTGAAGCTTTCTTT
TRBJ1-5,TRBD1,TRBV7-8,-,CASSYQGDQPQHF,TGTGCCAGCAGCTACCAGGGGGATCAGCCCCAGCATTTT
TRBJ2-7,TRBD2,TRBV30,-,CAWSWGGAYEQYF,TGTGCCTGGAGTTGGGGAGGGGCCTACGAGCAGTACTTC
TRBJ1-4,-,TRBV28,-,CASFADGTREKLFF,TGTGCCAGCTTTGCAGATGGGACACGCGAAAAACTGTTTTTT
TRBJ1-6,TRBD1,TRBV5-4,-,CASSPRTGGSNSPLHF,TGTGCCAGCAGCCCGAGGACAGGGGGGAGTAATTCACCCCTCCACTTT
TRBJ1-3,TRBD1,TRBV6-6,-,CASRPTGNENTIYF,TGTGCCAGCAGACCGACAGGGAATGAAAACACCATATATTTT
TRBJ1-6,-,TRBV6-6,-,CASSWGGTYNSPLHF,TGTGCCAGCAGTTGGGGAGGGACCTATAATTCACCCCTCCACTTT
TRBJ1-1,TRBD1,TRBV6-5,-,CASSMQGGNTEAFF,TGTGCCAGCAGCATGCAGGGGGGTAACACTGAAGCTTTCTTT
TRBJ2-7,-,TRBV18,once,CASSPLRVPYEQYF,TGTGCCAGCTCACCCCTCAGGGTACCCTACGAGCAGTACTTC
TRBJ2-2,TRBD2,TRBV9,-,CASSVGGGLIPGELFF,TGTGCCAGCAGCGTAGGGGGGGGTTTAATCCCCGGGGAGCTGTTTTTT
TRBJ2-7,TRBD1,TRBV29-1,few,CSVAGTGYEQYF,TGCAGCGTTGCAGGGACAGGGTACGAGCAGTACTTC
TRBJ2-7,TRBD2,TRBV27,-,CASSPGLAVSYEQYF,TGTGCCAGCAGTCCGGGACTAGCGGTCTCCTACGAGCAGTACTTC
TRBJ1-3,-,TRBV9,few,CASSPRLDTIYF,TGTGCCAGCAGCCCGCGCCTGGACACCATATATTTT
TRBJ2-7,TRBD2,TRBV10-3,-,CAISRTRGGYEQYF,TGTGCCATCAGTCGGACCCGGGGGGGCTACGAGCAGTACTTC
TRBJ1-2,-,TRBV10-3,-,CAISAGRSNYGYTF,TGTGCCATCAGTGCTGGCAGGTCAAACTATGGCTACACCTTC
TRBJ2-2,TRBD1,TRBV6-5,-,CASSGFRGSGELFF,TGTGCCTCCAGCGGTTTCAGGGGGTCCGGGGAGCTGTTTTTT
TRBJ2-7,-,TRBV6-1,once,CASSEAPRTWAYEQYF,TGTGCCAGCAGTGAAGCGCCCAGGACTTGGGCCTACGAGCAGTACTTC
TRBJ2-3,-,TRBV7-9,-,CASSLGGRGTDTQYF,TGTGCCAGCAGCTTAGGGGGCCGAGGCACAGATACGCAGTATTTT
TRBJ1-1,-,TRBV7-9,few,CASLYSPGPEAFF,TGTGCCAGCCTATATTCACCGGGTCCTGAAGCTTTCTTT
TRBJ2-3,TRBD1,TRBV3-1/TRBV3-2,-,CASSQDGTGVSTDTQYF,TGTGCCAGCAGCCAAGACGGGACAGGGGTTAGCACAGATACGCAGTATTTT
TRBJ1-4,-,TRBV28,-,CASSSAARANEKLFF,TGTGCCAGCAGTTCAGCGGCGCGGGCTAATGAAAAACTGTTTTTT
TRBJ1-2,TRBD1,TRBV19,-,CASSIDRAYGYTF,TGTGCCAGTAGTATCGACAGGGCCTATGGCTACACCTTC
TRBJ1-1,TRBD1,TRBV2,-,CASSVIRTGERNTEAFF,TGTGCCAGCAGCGTGATTAGGACAGGGGAGAGGAACACTGAAGCTTTCTTT
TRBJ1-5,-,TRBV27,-,CASSLSRLSNQPQHF,TGTGCCAGCAGTTTATCGAGACTGAGCAATCAGCCCCAGCATTTT
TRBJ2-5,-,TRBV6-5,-,CASSYRGLETQYF,TGTGCCAGCAGTTACAGGGGATTGGAGACCCAGTACTTC
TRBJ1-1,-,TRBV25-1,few,CASSPPGVPTEAFF,TGTGCCAGCAGTCCCCCGGGGGTGCCAACTGAAGCTTTCTTT
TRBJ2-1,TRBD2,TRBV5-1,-,CASSLEATSGYNEQFF,TGCGCCAGCAGCTTGGAAGCGACTAGCGGTTACAATGAGCAGTTCTTC
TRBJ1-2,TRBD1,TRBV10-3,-,CAIRTDRDRRGYTF,TGTGCCATCAGAACGGACAGGGATCGACGGGGCTACACCTTC
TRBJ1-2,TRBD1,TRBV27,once,CASRPGQPNYGYTF,TGTGCCAGCAGACCGGGACAGCCAAACTATGGCTACACCTTC
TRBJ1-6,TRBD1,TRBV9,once,CASSVGTGRNSPLHF,TGTGCCAGCAGCGTAGGGACAGGGAGGAATTCACCCCTCCACTTT
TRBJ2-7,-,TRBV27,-,CASSLRSGEQYF,TGTGCCAGCAGTTTGAGGAGCGGCGAGCAGTACTTC